The 29 T cell receptor beta chains in this list originate from one sample, sequenced in a study of cytomegalovirus exposure and HLA in healthy donors. The PCR had 60 Vbeta and 13 Jbeta primers. Some clones are missing from TCRdb's copy, which holds only in-frame ones; the method was immunoSEQ multiplex PCR. Seen here are about 300,000 clones, 70% to 90% observed once, and the top ten hold roughly 4%. The material sequenced was PBMCs. These receptors all stem from a man aged 35 to 55 in good health and CMV-seropositive.

This clone occurred once. The V and J genes are TRBV9 and TRBJ2-7; possible D gene TRBD1, 6 bases. Trimming pared 0 bases from V and 9 bases from J, leaving 22 bases between. From germline, CDR1 is SGDLS and CDR2 YYNGEE. CDR3 length equals 16 residues. The CDR3 protein is CASSVAGTFSVHGQYF. CDR3 sequence (DNA): TGTGCCAGCAGCGTAGCAGGGACATTCTCGGTCCACGGGCAGTACTTC.

This clone was detected once. CDR3 sequence: CASSLNSNTEAFF. The CDR3 coding sequence is TGTGCCAGTAGTCTCAACTCGAACACTGAAGCTTTCTTT. This chain joins TRBV19 and TRBJ1-1; D gene unclear. The CDR3 consists of 13 residues. Trimming took off 5 bases at V and 1 base at J, with 8 bases between the two ends. Germline lookup yields CDR1 LNHDA and CDR2 SQIVND (reference sequence). Full variable domain (outside the CDR3, taken from reference TRBV19 and TRBJ1-1): DGGITQSPKYLFRKEGQNVTLSCEQNLNHDAMYWYRQDPGQGLRLIYYSQIVNDFQKGDIAEGYSVSREKKESFPLTVTSAQKNPTAFYLCASSLNSNTEAFFGQGTRLTVV.

The chain uses TRBV27 and TRBJ1-2; 10 bases align to TRBD1. Germline trimming cut 6 bases from V and 4 bases from J; bases unmatched to any gene: 8. Germline V gives CDR1 MNHEY, CDR2 SMNVEV (reference sequence). The CDR3 extends over 15 amino acids. CDR3 sequence reads: CASRGDRGVFYGYTF. The CDR3 nucleotides are TGTGCCAGCAGAGGGGACAGGGGCGTCTTCTATGGCTACACCTTC.

This clone has just one count. The chain is built from TRBV4-1 and TRBJ2-3, with 11 bases identical to TRBD2. CDR3 length: 17 amino acids. Unmatched junction bases numbered 11, after V lost 2 bases and J lost 7 bases. CDR1 and CDR2 from the germline V gene are MGHRA and YSYEKL. CDR3 nucleotide sequence: TGCGCCAGCAGCCAACCTACCGGGACTAGCGGTGGGTATACGCAGTATTTT. Amino acid sequence: CASSQPTGTSGGYTQYF.

The chain uses TRBV18 and TRBJ1-1; possible D gene TRBD1, 5 bases. CDR1 is KGHSH and CDR2 is LQKENI in the germline V gene. The V end lost 0 bases, the J end lost 0 bases, and 11 bases lay between the germline ends. The CDR3 spans 16 residues. CDR3 protein: CASSPPSRQMNTEAFF. CDR3 in DNA: TGTGCCAGCTCACCACCATCCAGACAGATGAACACTGAAGCTTTCTTT.

This chain links TRBV2 with TRBJ2-6, with D perhaps TRBD1 (6 bases). Looked up from germline, CDR1 is SNHLY and CDR2 is FYNNEI. Trimming took off 6 bases at V and 0 bases at J, with 9 bases between the two ends. CDR3 length: 15 residues. CDR3 DNA: TGTGCCAGCAGCGAGGACAGCTCTGGGGCCAACGTCCTGACTTTC. Protein product: CASSEDSSGANVLTF.

The rearrangement joins TRBV15 to TRBJ2-7; TRBD2 aligns across 9 bases. Germline V gene lookup returns CDR1 LNHNV and CDR2 YYDKDF (reference sequence). With 6 bases clipped from V and 3 bases from J, the junction kept 6 bases outside the gene matches. The CDR3 loop spans 14 amino acids. CDR3 loop: CATRPSGVFYEQYF. In nucleotides, the CDR3 is TGTGCCACCAGACCTAGCGGGGTCTTCTACGAGCAGTACTTC.

The V gene is TRBV7-9, the J gene TRBJ2-1, with 10 bases aligning to TRBD2. The CDR3 consists of 16 residues. V shed 6 bases, J shed 6 bases, and the junction held 11 bases outside the gene matches. The V gene's germline CDR1 is SEHNR and CDR2 FQNEAQ (reference sequence). CDR3 region: CASSHPSAGGFNEQFF. The CDR3 DNA follows: TGTGCCAGCAGTCATCCCTCAGCGGGAGGGTTCAATGAGCAGTTCTTC. The full variable domain, rest sourced from reference TRBV7-9 and TRBJ2-1, is DTGVSQNPRHKITKRGQNVTFRCDPISEHNRLYWYRQTLGQGPEFLTYFQNEAQLEKSRLLSDRFSAERPKGSFSTLEIQRTEQGDSAMYLCASSHPSAGGFNEQFFGPGTRLTVL.

The chain recombines TRBV14 with TRBJ2-5; the match to TRBD2 covers 9 bases. CDR1 SGHDN and CDR2 FVKESK come from the germline V gene. Trimming at V came to 4 bases and at J to 4 bases, leaving 4 bases not matched to a gene. This CDR3 contains 14 residues. In DNA form, the CDR3 reads TGTGCCAGCAGCCTAGCGGGAGTAGGAGAGACCCAGTACTTC. Protein: CASSLAGVGETQYF.

V is TRBV28 and J is TRBJ2-1; D possibly corresponds to TRBD2 (5 bases). In germline, CDR1 is MDHEN, CDR2 SYDVKM. Trimming left V 6 bases short and J 0 bases short, with 21 bases between. The CDR3 contains 18 residues. The CDR3 DNA reads TGTGCCAGCAGCTCCAACCCCGGACTGAAGACCTCCTACAATGAGCAGTTCTTC. Residues: CASSSNPGLKTSYNEQFF.

This clone was seen a few times. V usage is TRBV10-3 and J usage is TRBJ2-5; TRBD1 aligns across 7 bases. Germline V gene sequence: CDR1 ENHRY, CDR2 SYGVKD. There are 14 residues in the CDR3. The junction had 9 bases not matched to a gene; V was cut back by 6 bases and J by 5 bases. CDR3 DNA sequence: TGTGCCATCAGCGCGACAGGGTCCACGGAGACCCAGTACTTC. This sequence encodes CAISATGSTETQYF.

The rearrangement joins TRBV4-3 to TRBJ2-7; 7 positions agree with TRBD1. V dropped 1 base and J dropped 5; count of bases not matched to a gene: 5. The CDR3 is 14 amino acids. From germline, CDR1 is LGHNA and CDR2 YSLEER. CDR3 sequence reads: CASSQVKGANEQYF. The CDR3 DNA reads as TGCGCCAGCAGCCAAGTTAAGGGGGCTAACGAGCAGTACTTC.

This clone came up a few times. The chain combines TRBV5-6 with TRBJ1-5; 7 bases are shared with TRBD1. Trimming at V came to 4 bases and at J to 2 bases, leaving 6 bases not matched to a gene. The CDR3 sequence is 15 residues long. CDR1 is SGHDT and CDR2 is YYEEEE in the germline V gene. CDR3 in amino acids: CASSHYRGRNQPQHF. The CDR3 DNA reads as TGTGCCAGCAGCCATTACAGGGGACGCAATCAGCCCCAGCATTTT. Full variable domain (rest looked up from reference TRBV5-6 and TRBJ1-5): DAGVTQSPTHLIKTRGQQVTLRCSPKSGHDTVSWYQQALGQGPQFIFQYYEEEERQRGNFPDRFSGHQFPNYSSELNVNALLLGDSALYLCASSHYRGRNQPQHFGDGTRLSIL.

The chain joins TRBV25-1 to TRBJ1-1; D gene ambiguous. From germline, CDR1 is MGHDK and CDR2 SYGVNS. Trimming shortened V by 1 base and J by 6 bases, and 9 bases separated the two germline ends. This CDR3 is built from 13 residues. This chain's CDR3 is CASSESGYPEAFF. Written as DNA, the CDR3 is TGTGCCAGCAGTGAATCGGGGTACCCTGAAGCTTTCTTT.

The chain links TRBV9 to TRBJ2-3; possible D gene TRBD1, 6 bases. The V end was cut by 3 bases, the J end by 2 bases, with 16 bases between. Per the germline V gene, CDR1 is SGDLS and CDR2 is YYNGEE. This CDR3 is built from 16 residues. In DNA, the CDR3 is TGTGCCAGCAGCGCGCAACAGGGTGTTGACACAGATACGCAGTATTTT. It is translated as CASSAQQGVDTDTQYF.

Remarks on this clone: In this CDR3 the conserved last residue, phenylalanine or tryptophan, is missing, so a read error is likely. This chain uses TRBV4-3 with TRBJ2-3; 9 nucleotides line up with TRBD2. With V trimmed by 1 base and J by 2 bases, 4 bases remained unmatched. Germline V gene data show CDR1 as LGHNA and CDR2 as YSLEER. This CDR3 has 16 residues. The CDR3 DNA is TGCGCCAGCAGCCAAGCAGGACTAGCGAACACAGATACGCAGTATCTT. The encoded protein is CASSQAGLANTDTQYL.

The rearrangement joins TRBV19 to TRBJ1-1; 7 nucleotides align to TRBD1. This CDR3 comprises 14 residues. V was pared by 7 bases and J by 1 base, with 6 bases of the junction left unmatched. Germline-derived CDR1 and CDR2 are LNHDA and SQIVND (reference sequence). CDR3 loop: CASTADRRNTEAFF. As DNA, the CDR3 is TGTGCCAGTACCGCGGACAGGAGGAACACTGAAGCTTTCTTT.

The chain employs TRBV29-1 and TRBJ2-1; 9 bases align to TRBD2. Germline V gene lookup returns CDR1 SQVTM and CDR2 ANQGSEA. The CDR3 runs to 14 residues. V shed 1 base, J shed 8 bases, and the junction held 6 bases outside the gene matches. The CDR3 DNA is TGCAGCGTTGAAGTAATAGCGGGAGCGGATGAGCAGTTCTTC. This gives the protein CSVEVIAGADEQFF.

The chain joins TRBV6-5 to TRBJ1-6; D is perhaps TRBD1 (6 bases). The V end was cut by 0 bases, the J end by 7 bases, with 13 bases between. The CDR3 has 16 amino acids. Germline-derived CDR1 and CDR2 are MNHEY and SVGAGI. This CDR3 reads CASSYSGQLGNSPLHF. In nucleotides, the CDR3 is TGTGCCAGCAGTTACTCAGGACAGCTAGGCAATTCACCCCTCCACTTT.

The CDR3 region is CAISESVGGFEETQYF. CDR3 DNA: TGTGCCATCAGTGAGTCGGTCGGGGGGTTCGAAGAGACCCAGTACTTC. The rearrangement uses TRBV10-3 and TRBJ2-5; TRBD2 matches at 7 bases. The trim removed 0 bases at V and 3 bases at J, leaving 7 bases unmatched. Germline lookup yields CDR1 ENHRY and CDR2 SYGVKD. This CDR3 is 16 amino acids long.

The chain couples TRBV7-9 to TRBJ2-1, with D uncertain. Germline CDR1 SEHNR, CDR2 FQNEAQ (reference sequence). The germline V and J ends were trimmed by 2 bases and 0 bases, with 17 bases remaining between them. This CDR3 spans 18 amino acids. The CDR3 region is CASSLNRGETHSYNEQFF. DNA for the CDR3: TGTGCCAGCAGCTTAAATCGAGGAGAAACTCACTCCTACAATGAGCAGTTCTTC.

The V call is TRBV7-3, the J call TRBJ2-1, with 10 bases lining up with TRBD2. From germline, CDR1 is SGHTA and CDR2 FQGTGA. With V trimmed by 5 bases and J by 1 base, 2 bases remained unmatched. The CDR3 sequence is 15 residues long. In DNA, the CDR3 is TGTGCCAGCAGCAGGACTAGCGGATCCTACAATGAGCAGTTCTTC. This sequence encodes CASSRTSGSYNEQFF.

This chain links TRBV6-1 with TRBJ1-5; 11 nucleotides align to TRBD1. V was clipped by 6 bases and J by 2 bases; unmatched bases: 3. The CDR3 is made up of 15 amino acids. CDR1 and CDR2 from the germline V gene are MNHNS and SASEGT. CDR3 residues: CASRGDRGGNQPQHF. The CDR3 bases are TGTGCCAGCAGGGGGGACAGGGGGGGCAATCAGCCCCAGCATTTT.

The chain has TRBV28 and TRBJ1-1; possibly TRBD1 for D (5 bases). Trimming cost V 3 bases and J 5 bases, with 10 bases left between them. The CDR3 spans 13 residues. The germline gives CDR1 MDHEN, CDR2 SYDVKM. CDR3 sequence: CASSLGGWTEAFF. CDR3 nucleotides: TGTGCCAGCAGTTTGGGGGGTTGGACTGAAGCTTTCTTT. The full variable domain, in which reference TRBV28 and TRBJ1-1 provide the parts outside the CDR3, is DVKVTQSSRYLVKRTGEKVFLECVQDMDHENMFWYRQDPGLGLRLIYFSYDVKMKEKGDIPEGYSVSREKKERFSLILESASTNQTSMYLCASSLGGWTEAFFGQGTRLTVV.

The gene calls are TRBV19 and TRBJ2-1; TRBD2 might be the D (6 bases). V was shortened by 1 base and J by 2 bases, with 12 bases between the two germline ends. Looked up from germline, CDR1 is LNHDA and CDR2 is SQIVND (reference sequence). There are 16 residues in the CDR3. The CDR3 loop is CASSIVGGNTYNEQFF. CDR3 DNA: TGTGCCAGTAGTATAGTTGGGGGGAACACCTACAATGAGCAGTTCTTC.

The J gene is TRBJ1-1, the V gene TRBV19; no clear D gene. Germline CDR1 is LNHDA and CDR2 is SQIVND (reference sequence). The CDR3 spans 11 residues. V lost 4 bases to trimming and J lost 7 bases, with 7 bases between them. CDR3 DNA sequence: TGTGCCAGTAGTAGTGTGAGTGAAGCTTTCTTT. Its translation: CASSSVSEAFF. Based on the CDR3 plus reference TRBV19 and TRBJ1-1, the full variable domain is DGGITQSPKYLFRKEGQNVTLSCEQNLNHDAMYWYRQDPGQGLRLIYYSQIVNDFQKGDIAEGYSVSREKKESFPLTVTSAQKNPTAFYLCASSSVSEAFFGQGTRLTVV.

This clone was seen a handful of times. This chain joins TRBV28 and TRBJ1-1, with D perhaps TRBD1 (5 bases). The CDR3 sequence is 13 residues long. CDR1 is MDHEN, CDR2 SYDVKM, per germline. Trimming stripped 4 bases from V and 3 bases from J, with 9 bases between. The CDR3 region is CASSSGFDTEAFF. Written as DNA, the CDR3 is TGTGCCAGCAGTTCAGGGTTCGACACTGAAGCTTTCTTT.

The chain uses TRBV19 and TRBJ2-2; the D gene is possibly TRBD2 (5 bases). Deletions cut 6 bases from V and 6 bases from J, with 17 bases between. Germline CDR1 reads LNHDA; CDR2 reads SQIVND (reference sequence). There are 15 residues in the CDR3. CDR3 protein: CASSRQDYSPGELFF. The CDR3 nucleotides are TGTGCCAGTAGCCGGCAAGACTATTCCCCCGGGGAGCTGTTTTTT.

In nucleotides, the CDR3 is TGCGCCAGCAGCGAGAACAGGGGGGACAGTGATGAAAAACTGTTTTTT. Amino acids: CASSENRGDSDEKLFF. The chain carries TRBV4-3 and TRBJ1-4, with 8 bases matching TRBD1. The CDR3 contains 16 residues. The trim removed 5 bases at V and 6 bases at J, leaving 11 bases unmatched. Germline CDR1 reads LGHNA; CDR2 reads YSLEER.